These 17 T cell receptor beta chains came from one sample sequenced in a study of response to subunit inactivated influenza vaccine. TCRdb re-called the RT-PCR reads through MiXCR, storing one row per CDR3 protein. The table lists over 400,000 distinct CDR3 sequences, 10% to 15% of them singletons. The sequencing used PBMCs from blood, collected about 40 days after vaccination. Every receptor here comes from a man aged 50 to 60 who received an inactivated influenza vaccine.

This sequence joins TRBV6-2 or TRBV6-3 and TRBJ2-7; possibly TRBD2 for D (5 bases). This CDR3 has 15 residues. V dropped 2 bases and J dropped 7 bases, with 18 bases sitting between them. Germline loops: CDR1 MNHEY, CDR2 SVGEGT. The CDR3 bases are TGTGCCAGCAGTTACGGGTTGGTACTCTCGGGGGAGCAGTACTTC. It codes for CASSYGLVLSGEQYF.

This clonotype was seen a handful of times. The chain carries TRBV4-2 and TRBJ1-1; D is ambiguous. The V end was cut by 1 base, the J end by 3 bases, with 6 bases between. Germline CDR1 and CDR2: LGHNA and YNFKEQ. This CDR3 is 13 amino acids long. CDR3 nucleotide sequence: TGTGCCAGCAGCCAAGTCGGCTACACTGAAGCTTTCTTT. Translation gives CASSQVGYTEAFF.

This clonotype has a handful of counts. The J gene is TRBJ2-3, the V gene TRBV7-3; 8 bases fit TRBD1. The junction had 13 bases not matched to a gene; V was cut back by 5 bases and J by 6 bases. CDR3 length equals 16 residues. CDR1 is SGHTA, CDR2 FQGTGA, per germline. The CDR3, as DNA: TGTGCCAGCAGCCCAGGGGGCCTCGCGAGTTGGGATACGCAGTATTTT. Its protein product is CASSPGGLASWDTQYF.

This clonotype appeared a few times. The V and J genes are TRBV6-1 and TRBJ1-6; D not certain. V lost 2 bases to trimming and J lost 8 bases, with 19 bases between them. This CDR3 spans 17 amino acids. In germline, CDR1 is MNHNS, CDR2 SASEGT. The CDR3 is CASSEYIRTGGDSPLHF. The CDR3 bases are TGTGCCAGCAGTGAATATATACGGACGGGTGGGGATTCACCCCTCCACTTT.

The J gene is TRBJ2-3, the V gene TRBV30; 10 nucleotides match TRBD1. The CDR3 length is 14 residues. The germline CDR1 and CDR2 sequences are GTSNPN and SVGIG (reference sequence). The ends lost 2 bases at V and 6 bases at J; junction bases unmatched: 5. Here the CDR3 reads CAWSRQGASDTQYF. The CDR3 DNA reads as TGTGCCTGGAGTCGACAGGGGGCGTCTGATACGCAGTATTTT.

The chain employs TRBV7-9 and TRBJ2-3; 10 bases line up with TRBD1. Unmatched junction bases numbered 8, after V lost 5 bases and J lost 3 bases. The germline gives CDR1 SEHNR, CDR2 FQNEAQ (reference sequence). This CDR3 comprises 16 residues. The CDR3 DNA follows: TGTGCCAGCAGCCCTTCCGGGACAGGGGTGACAGATACGCAGTATTTT. This translates into CASSPSGTGVTDTQYF.

V usage is TRBV20-1 and J usage is TRBJ1-5; TRBD1 is a possible D gene (6 bases). In germline, CDR1 is DFQATT, CDR2 SNEGSKA (reference sequence). V was trimmed by 0 bases and J by 3 bases, leaving 18 bases between them. The CDR3 loop spans 17 amino acids. DNA for the CDR3: TGCAGTGCTAGAGATTTGGGGGCCGGGACACCCAATCAGCCCCAGCATTTT. Its protein product is CSARDLGAGTPNQPQHF.

The V and J genes are TRBV24-1 and TRBJ1-2; weak D call: TRBD1 (5 bases). The CDR3 spans 12 residues. Trimming stripped 6 bases from V and 6 bases from J, with 10 bases between. Germline lookup yields CDR1 KGHDR and CDR2 SFDVKD. The CDR3 region is CATSQAGNGYTF. CDR3 nucleotides: TGTGCCACCAGTCAAGCAGGGAATGGCTACACCTTC.

This clonotype was observed a few times. The chain uses TRBV28 and TRBJ2-7, with 8 nucleotides matching TRBD2. After removal of 6 bases from V and 7 bases from J, the junction contained 17 bases not matched to a gene. Germline CDR1 MDHEN, CDR2 SYDVKM. This CDR3 has 16 residues. The CDR3 DNA reads as TGTGCCAGCAGGCCCCGGGGGGGGCTCCATACGGGGGAGCAGTACTTC. It specifies CASRPRGGLHTGEQYF.

This rearrangement joins TRBV30 to TRBJ1-6; D unresolved. CDR1 is GTSNPN and CDR2 is SVGIG in the germline V gene (reference sequence). Trimming cost V 1 base and J 5 bases, with 6 bases left between them. The CDR3 is made up of 13 amino acids. CDR3 protein: CAWSAQDNSPLHF. The CDR3 DNA is TGTGCCTGGAGTGCTCAGGATAATTCACCCCTCCACTTT.

This clonotype was counted ten times or more. V and J are TRBV12-3 or TRBV12-4 and TRBJ2-1; 7 bases fit TRBD1. This CDR3 region has 12 residues. J lost 6 bases, V lost 8 bases, and 4 bases had no gene match. CDR3 region: CASGRTGNEQFF. CDR3 DNA: TGTGCCAGCGGAAGGACAGGCAATGAGCAGTTCTTC.

This clonotype was seen a handful of times. The chain carries TRBV7-6 and TRBJ2-1, with 10 bases identical to TRBD2. Losses at the gene ends were 6 bases for V and 3 bases for J; bases not matched to a gene: 5. This CDR3 region has 15 residues. CDR1 SGHVS and CDR2 FNYEAQ come from the germline V gene. The CDR3 region is CASSRTSGIYNEQFF. The CDR3 DNA reads TGTGCCAGCAGTCGTACTAGCGGGATCTACAATGAGCAGTTCTTC.

This clonotype was recorded a few times. The chain uses TRBV5-6 and TRBJ2-7; 7 nucleotides match TRBD1. The ends lost 1 base at V and 0 bases at J; junction bases unmatched: 7. The CDR3 extends over 16 amino acids. Germline CDR1 and CDR2: SGHDT and YYEEEE. DNA for the CDR3: TGTGCCAGCAGCTTGAGGTTGACAGGGAGCTCCTACGAGCAGTACTTC. Its translation is CASSLRLTGSSYEQYF.

This clonotype was seen more than once but under ten times. The CDR3 sequence is CASSLAWASGEYRMGYEQYF. The CDR3 nucleotides are TGCGCCAGCAGCTTGGCGTGGGCTAGCGGAGAGTACCGGATGGGCTACGAGCAGTACTTC. The chain joins TRBV5-1 to TRBJ2-7; 7 bases line up with TRBD2. Germline CDR1 SGHRS, CDR2 YFSETQ. CDR3 length: 20 residues. Trimming removed 0 bases from V and 3 bases from J; junction bases left unmatched: 21.

The chain joins TRBV7-2 to TRBJ1-1; 7 nucleotides match TRBD1. The CDR3 runs to 12 residues. V was pared by 5 bases and J by 8 bases, with 5 bases of the junction left unmatched. The germline V gene has CDR1 SGHTA and CDR2 FQGNSA. CDR3 nucleotide sequence: TGTGCCAGCAGCCCCAGGGGGGGCGAAGCTTTCTTT. Translation: CASSPRGGEAFF.

The chain is built from TRBV10-3 and TRBJ2-1, with D maybe TRBD2 (7 bases). The CDR3 is made up of 13 amino acids. CDR1 is ENHRY, CDR2 SYGVKD, per germline. V was cut by 8 bases and J by 8 bases, with 16 bases left in between. CDR3: CAIGGGVIDEQFF. CDR3 sequence (DNA): TGTGCCATCGGAGGGGGGGTGATTGATGAGCAGTTCTTC.

A few counts support this clonotype. The rearrangement links TRBV12-3 or TRBV12-4 to TRBJ1-1; the D is unclear. V was trimmed by 4 bases and J by 1 base, leaving 7 bases between them. The CDR3 is 13 residues long. The CDR3 sequence is CASSSSTNTEAFF. The DNA of the CDR3 is TGTGCCAGCAGTTCCTCAACGAACACTGAAGCTTTCTTT.